A single sample gave rise to the 27 T cell receptor beta chains below, sequenced in a study of radiation and T cells in renal cell carcinoma. This table comes from immunoSEQ multiplex PCR, and its TCRdb copy is limited to in-frame clones, with some not included. Seen here are tens of thousands of clones, about 82% observed once, and the top ten hold roughly 10%. Time point denoted: blood 4 weeks post-SBRT, at nephrectomy. Treatment specified: 15 Gy SBRT to primary tumor, nephrectomy 4 weeks later. The source was blood, collected from a patient whose treatment included radiotherapy and nephrectomy. The receptors stem from a man aged 50 or older with renal cell carcinoma.

There are a few counts of this clone. The V call is TRBV19, the J call TRBJ2-1; D ambiguous. The ends were cut back, 5 bases at V and 12 bases at J, with 14 bases in the middle. This CDR3 region has 12 residues. Germline V gives CDR1 LNHDA, CDR2 SQIVND (reference sequence). CDR3 coding DNA: TGTGCCAGTAGTCCGAGAGGAGTGGGGCAGTTCTTC. It codes for CASSPRGVGQFF.

The rearrangement joins TRBV2 to TRBJ2-1, with a weak D call TRBD1 (6 bases). Per germline, CDR1 SNHLY and CDR2 FYNNEI. CDR3 length equals 12 residues. V was trimmed by 6 bases and J by 6 bases, leaving 9 bases between them. This CDR3 reads CASSYRVNEQFF. CDR3 nucleotide sequence: TGTGCCAGCAGCTACAGGGTCAATGAGCAGTTCTTC. The variable domain in full, completed from reference TRBV2 and TRBJ2-1, reads EPEVTQTPSHQVTQMGQEVILRCVPISNHLYFYWYRQILGQKVEFLVSFYNNEISEKSEIFDDQFSVERPDGSNFTLKIRSTKLEDSAMYFCASSYRVNEQFFGPGTRLTVL.

The table lists this clone with a count of one. V usage is TRBV7-8 and J usage is TRBJ2-5, with D unclear. Between the trimmed V and J ends, which lost 5 bases and 5 bases, there was a span of 15 bases. Per germline, CDR1 SGHVS and CDR2 FQNEAQ. The CDR3 runs to 14 residues. The CDR3, as DNA: TGTGCCAGCAGCCCCCCCCTTGGAAAGGAGACCCAGTACTTC. Encoded protein: CASSPPLGKETQYF.

This clone was seen a handful of times. The J gene is TRBJ1-1, the V gene TRBV18; 7 bases match TRBD1. With V trimmed by 5 bases and J by 0 bases, 15 bases remained unmatched. CDR1 is KGHSH, CDR2 LQKENI, per germline. The CDR3 extends over 18 amino acids. The CDR3 reads CASSSLGQAVTMNTEAFF. The CDR3 DNA follows: TGTGCCAGCTCATCCCTAGGACAGGCGGTCACCATGAACACTGAAGCTTTCTTT.

The genes are TRBV5-1 and TRBJ2-1; TRBD2 matches 11 bases. The CDR3 extends over 15 amino acids. From germline, CDR1 is SGHRS and CDR2 YFSETQ. J lost 5 bases, V lost 2 bases, and 3 bases had no gene match. CDR3 in DNA: TGCGCCAGCAGCTTTGGGACTAGCGGAAACAATGAGCAGTTCTTC. It codes for CASSFGTSGNNEQFF.

This clone was seen a handful of times. The chain uses TRBV2 and TRBJ2-1, with 8 bases that match TRBD2. Germline CDR1 SNHLY, CDR2 FYNNEI. The CDR3 has 15 residues. With V trimmed by 6 bases and J by 8 bases, 12 bases remained unmatched. The CDR3 here is CASRPSGVRGDEQFF. The CDR3, as DNA: TGTGCCAGCAGACCCAGTGGCGTGCGGGGGGATGAGCAGTTCTTC.

This clone was seen only once. This rearrangement joins TRBV19 to TRBJ1-4; 7 bases match TRBD1. Trimming cost V 3 bases and J 5 bases; bases outside gene matches: 9. CDR1 and CDR2 (germline): LNHDA, SQIVND (reference sequence). This CDR3 has 16 residues. The CDR3 region has the DNA TGTGCCAGTAGTATTTTGACCGGGACAGCAAATGAAAAACTGTTTTTT. Translated, it gives CASSILTGTANEKLFF.

CDR3: CASGLGIFSGNTIYF. The CDR3 coding sequence is TGTGCCAGCGGTTTGGGAATCTTCTCTGGAAACACCATATATTTT. V usage is TRBV5-8 and J usage is TRBJ1-3; no clear D. This CDR3 is 15 amino acids long. Germline V gene sequence: CDR1 SGHTS, CDR2 YDEGEE. V was cut by 7 bases and J by 0 bases, with 14 bases left in between.

Written as DNA, the CDR3 is TGCGCCAGCAGCTTTCAGGGGTTCCGAGAGACCCAGTACTTC. Residues: CASSFQGFRETQYF. The chain employs TRBV5-1 and TRBJ2-5, with a tentative D call TRBD1 (6 bases). The CDR3 is made up of 14 amino acids. Germline CDR1 and CDR2: SGHRS and YFSETQ. V was trimmed by 2 bases and J by 4 bases, leaving 12 bases between them.

The chain couples TRBV7-8 to TRBJ2-7, with D unresolved. This CDR3 contains 15 residues. Germline CDR1 and CDR2: SGHVS and FQNEAQ. Trimming removed 4 bases at V and 6 bases at J, with 19 bases between. Here the CDR3 reads CASSSASGLLGEQYF. DNA for the CDR3: TGTGCCAGCAGCTCCGCATCTGGCCTCTTAGGCGAGCAGTACTTC.

The chain is built from TRBV6-6 and TRBJ1-4; D call uncertain. The V end was cut by 3 bases, the J end by 8 bases, with 10 bases between. This CDR3 has 13 residues. Germline assignment: CDR1 MNHNY and CDR2 SVGAGI (reference sequence). The CDR3 nucleotides read TGTGCCAGCAGTTATAATTACGGAGAAAAACTGTTTTTT. Translated, it gives CASSYNYGEKLFF.

The chain uses TRBV5-1 and TRBJ2-4, with 7 bases fitting TRBD1. CDR3 length equals 18 residues. Germline V CDR1 and CDR2: SGHRS, YFSETQ. The V and J ends lost 4 bases and 7 bases, in that order; junction bases with no gene match: 20. The CDR3 sequence: CASSGTGAAAEKSNIQYF. Here the CDR3 DNA reads TGCGCCAGCAGCGGAACAGGGGCGGCTGCGGAAAAGAGTAACATTCAGTACTTC.

The chain links TRBV7-2 to TRBJ1-1; D is uncertain. V was pared by 2 bases and J by 4 bases, with 5 bases between. CDR3 length: 12 residues. The V gene's germline CDR1 is SGHTA and CDR2 FQGNSA. The CDR3 DNA reads as TGTGCCAGCAGCTTACTGGGCACTGAAGCTTTCTTT. Protein product: CASSLLGTEAFF. The entire variable domain, with the rest obtained from reference TRBV7-2 and TRBJ1-1, is as follows: GAGVSQSPSNKVTEKGKDVELRCDPISGHTALYWYRQSLGQGLEFLIYFQGNSAPDKSGLPSDRFSAERTGGSVSTLTIQRTQQEDSAVYLCASSLLGTEAFFGQGTRLTVV.

V gene TRBV7-2 combines with J gene TRBJ2-3; either TRBD1 or TRBD2 may fit D (7 bases each). The V gene lost 4 bases and the J gene lost 2 bases, with 13 bases spanning the gap. CDR1 is SGHTA, CDR2 FQGNSA, per germline. This CDR3 spans 15 amino acids. In DNA form, the CDR3 reads TGTGCCAGCAGCTCCCAGGGGGGGGCCACAGATACGCAGTATTTT. It specifies CASSSQGGATDTQYF.

The chain links TRBV7-2 to TRBJ2-2; no reliable D call. Germline values: CDR1 SGHTA, CDR2 FQGNSA. The CDR3 contains 13 residues. V was trimmed by 2 bases and J by 7 bases, leaving 8 bases between them. The CDR3 nucleotides read TGTGCCAGCAGCTTAAACGAAATCGGGGAGCTGTTTTTT. It encodes CASSLNEIGELFF.

V and J are TRBV27 and TRBJ2-3; a possible D gene is TRBD1 (6 bases). CDR3 length: 14 amino acids. Germline V gives CDR1 MNHEY, CDR2 SMNVEV (reference sequence). Trimming pared 6 bases from V and 2 bases from J, leaving 12 bases between. The DNA of the CDR3 is TGTGCCAGCAGCTCAGGACAGTTCACAGATACGCAGTATTTT. Its translation: CASSSGQFTDTQYF.

This clone has a handful of counts. This rearrangement joins TRBV4-1 to TRBJ2-7; D ambiguous. CDR1 is MGHRA and CDR2 is YSYEKL in the germline V gene. The ends were cut back, 1 base at V and 0 bases at J, with 13 bases in the middle. The CDR3 has 16 amino acids. The CDR3 DNA sequence: TGCGCCAGCAGCCAAGGGGTTGGCACGAGCTCCTACGAGCAGTACTTC. Translating it yields CASSQGVGTSSYEQYF.

The chain uses TRBV19 and TRBJ2-3; the D gene is possibly TRBD2 (5 bases). The CDR3 runs to 15 residues. Trimming shortened V by 0 bases and J by 6 bases, and 13 bases separated the two germline ends. CDR1 LNHDA and CDR2 SQIVND come from the germline V gene (reference sequence). CDR3 residues: CASSIDRGVEDTQYF. In DNA, the CDR3 is TGTGCCAGTAGTATAGATCGGGGTGTGGAGGATACGCAGTATTTT.

The chain couples TRBV25-1 to TRBJ1-1; unclear D gene. There are 14 residues in the CDR3. CDR1 MGHDK and CDR2 SYGVNS come from the germline V gene. V was pared by 6 bases and J by 4 bases, with 15 bases between. This chain's CDR3 is CASSERHMGTEAFF. For the CDR3, the DNA is TGTGCCAGCAGCGAAAGGCACATGGGCACTGAAGCTTTCTTT.

The table lists this clone with a count of one. The V and J genes are TRBV29-1 and TRBJ2-4, with D possibly TRBD1 on 5 matching bases. V lost 3 bases to trimming and J lost 15 bases, with 21 bases between them. From germline, CDR1 is SQVTM and CDR2 ANQGSEA. The CDR3 is 13 residues long. The CDR3 bases are TGCAGCGTTGAGGCCACCCAGCAGGGATCCCCGTACTTC. This translates into CSVEATQQGSPYF.

This chain links TRBV9 with TRBJ2-1; D is perhaps TRBD1 (5 bases). The CDR3 sequence is 13 residues long. The V gene lost 1 base and the J gene lost 5 bases, with 7 bases spanning the gap. From germline, CDR1 is SGDLS and CDR2 YYNGEE. The chain's CDR3 is CASSVSRDNEQFF. CDR3 sequence (DNA): TGTGCCAGCAGCGTATCCAGGGACAATGAGCAGTTCTTC.

This clone came up a few times. J is TRBJ2-2 and V is TRBV10-3, with 12 nucleotides matching TRBD2. CDR3 size: 16 residues. The V gene end was trimmed by 9 bases and the J gene end by 4 bases; junction bases not matched to a gene: 9. Per germline, CDR1 ENHRY and CDR2 SYGVKD. CDR3 sequence reads: CAISSGGDPGTGELFF. The CDR3 DNA is TGTGCCATTTCTAGCGGGGGGGACCCGGGCACCGGGGAGCTGTTTTTT.

V is TRBV5-1 and J is TRBJ2-1, with 13 bases that match TRBD2. Trimming cost V 4 bases and J 10 bases; bases outside gene matches: 5. Germline values: CDR1 SGHRS, CDR2 YFSETQ. The CDR3 is made up of 14 amino acids. DNA of the CDR3: TGCGCCAGCAGCCCCGGACTAGCGGGAGTCGAGCAGTTCTTC. It specifies CASSPGLAGVEQFF.

Comment on this clone: The same CDR3 also results from other DNA sequences found in this sample. The J gene is TRBJ1-1, the V gene TRBV9, with unresolved D. CDR1 and CDR2 from the germline V gene are SGDLS and YYNGEE. The CDR3 spans 12 residues. Trimming shortened V by 0 bases and J by 7 bases, and 7 bases separated the two germline ends. CDR3 coding DNA: TGTGCCAGCAGCGTAGTCCGGGGTGAAGCTTTCTTT. Its protein is CASSVVRGEAFF. Together with reference TRBV9 and TRBJ1-1, the CDR3 gives the full variable domain: DSGVTQTPKHLITATGQRVTLRCSPRSGDLSVYWYQQSLDQGLQFLIQYYNGEERAKGNILERFSAQQFPDLHSELNLSSLELGDSALYFCASSVVRGEAFFGQGTRLTVV.

The J gene is TRBJ1-6, the V gene TRBV19; perhaps TRBD1 as D (5 bases). Per the germline V gene, CDR1 is LNHDA and CDR2 is SQIVND (reference sequence). This CDR3 is built from 13 residues. The V gene lost 3 bases and the J gene lost 8 bases, with 8 bases spanning the gap. The CDR3 DNA sequence: TGTGCCAGTAGTATGGGGGATGATTCACCCCTCCACTTT. Its translation is CASSMGDDSPLHF.

CDR3 region: CASSNLGMVNSEQYF. The CDR3 nucleotides are TGTGCCAGCAGCAACCTCGGAATGGTTAACAGCGAGCAGTACTTC. The chain is built from TRBV21-1 and TRBJ2-7; TRBD1, the table's D call, was not compared with the DNA. TRBV21-1 is a recognized pseudogene. This CDR3 is 15 amino acids long.

The chain uses TRBV30 and TRBJ2-5; the match to TRBD2 covers 10 bases. Per germline, CDR1 GTSNPN and CDR2 SVGIG (reference sequence). This CDR3 is built from 14 residues. The trim removed 5 bases at V and 5 bases at J, leaving 8 bases unmatched. The CDR3 spells CAWGVGLAFETQYF. The CDR3 DNA reads as TGTGCCTGGGGGGTGGGACTAGCGTTTGAGACCCAGTACTTC.